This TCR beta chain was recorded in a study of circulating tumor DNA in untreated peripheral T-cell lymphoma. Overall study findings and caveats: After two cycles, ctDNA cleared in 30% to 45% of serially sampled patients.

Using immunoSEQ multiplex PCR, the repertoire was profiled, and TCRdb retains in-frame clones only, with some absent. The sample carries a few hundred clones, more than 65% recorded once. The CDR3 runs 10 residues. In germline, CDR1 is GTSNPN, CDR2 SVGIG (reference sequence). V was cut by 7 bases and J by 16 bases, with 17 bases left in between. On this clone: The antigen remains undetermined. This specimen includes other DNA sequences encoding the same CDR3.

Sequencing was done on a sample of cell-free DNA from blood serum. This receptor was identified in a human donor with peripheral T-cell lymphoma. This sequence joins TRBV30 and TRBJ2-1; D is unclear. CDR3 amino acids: CAYHESGPFF. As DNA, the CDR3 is TGTGCCTACCATGAATCGGGTCCCTTCTTC. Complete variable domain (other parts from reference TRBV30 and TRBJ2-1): SQTIHQWPATLVQPVGSPLSLECTVEGTSNPNLYWYRQAAGRGLQLLFYSVGIGQISSEVPQNLSASRPQDRQFILSSKKLLLSDSGFYLCAYHESGPFFGPGTRLTVL.